The present TCR beta chain was sequenced within a study of Ad26.COV2.S vaccination and SARS-CoV-2 variants. Whole-study results and caveats: Reportedly, after vaccination the spike-specific CD8+ and CD4+ T cell responses displayed substantial breadth. Quantification of TCR breadth and depth may have yielded underestimates of total T cell responses.

This clone appeared once. Its antigen is unknown. Assay: immunoSEQ multiplex PCR; the TCRdb copy retains only in-frame clones and omits some. The top ten hold about 3.3% of the sample, which has approximately 400,000 clones, around 83% seen once. The treatment here: 19 received Ad26.COV2.S at low or high dose, single or two shots; about 5 received placebo; per-sample allocation not given. Samples analyzed were those drawn on day 63 after the first vaccine or placebo injection. The clonotype was recovered from a person aged 18-60 years who received the Ad26.COV2.S COVID-19 vaccine or a placebo. The input for sequencing was peripheral blood, taken in a trial of Ad26.COV2.S vaccine versus placebo.

CDR3 loop: CASSDEVAETQYF. The DNA for the CDR3 is TGCGCCAGCAGCGACGAGGTGGCAGAGACCCAGTACTTC. J is TRBJ2-5 and V is TRBV5-1; D uncertain. V lost 4 bases to trimming and J lost 4 bases, with 11 bases between them. The CDR3 extends over 13 amino acids. CDR1 SGHRS and CDR2 YFSETQ come from the germline V gene.